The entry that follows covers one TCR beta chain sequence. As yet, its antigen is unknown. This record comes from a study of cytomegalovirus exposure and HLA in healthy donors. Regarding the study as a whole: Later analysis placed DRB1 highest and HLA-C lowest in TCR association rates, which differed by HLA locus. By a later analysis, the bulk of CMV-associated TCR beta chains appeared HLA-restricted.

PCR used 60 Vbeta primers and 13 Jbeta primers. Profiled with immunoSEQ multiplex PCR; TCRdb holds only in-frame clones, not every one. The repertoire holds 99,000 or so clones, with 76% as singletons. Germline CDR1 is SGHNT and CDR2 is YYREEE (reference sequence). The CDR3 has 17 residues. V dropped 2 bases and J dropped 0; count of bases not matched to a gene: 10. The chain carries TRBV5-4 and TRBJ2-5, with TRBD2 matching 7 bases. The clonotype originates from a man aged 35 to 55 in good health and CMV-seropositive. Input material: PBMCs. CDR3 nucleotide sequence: TGTGCCAGCAGCTTTAAACTAGCGTCCTTCTACCAAGAGACCCAGTACTTC. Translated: CASSFKLASFYQETQYF.